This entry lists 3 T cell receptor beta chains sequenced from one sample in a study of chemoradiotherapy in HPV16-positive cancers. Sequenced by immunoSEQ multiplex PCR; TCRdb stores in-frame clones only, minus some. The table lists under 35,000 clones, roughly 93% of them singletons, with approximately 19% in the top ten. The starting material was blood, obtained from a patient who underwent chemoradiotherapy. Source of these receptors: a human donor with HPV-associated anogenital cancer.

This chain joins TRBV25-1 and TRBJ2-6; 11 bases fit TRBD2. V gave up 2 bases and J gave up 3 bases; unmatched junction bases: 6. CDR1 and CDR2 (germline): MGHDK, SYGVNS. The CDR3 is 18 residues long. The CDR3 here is CASSEIGSGRVGANVLTF. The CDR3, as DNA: TGTGCCAGCAGTGAAATCGGTAGCGGGAGGGTTGGGGCCAACGTCCTGACTTTC.

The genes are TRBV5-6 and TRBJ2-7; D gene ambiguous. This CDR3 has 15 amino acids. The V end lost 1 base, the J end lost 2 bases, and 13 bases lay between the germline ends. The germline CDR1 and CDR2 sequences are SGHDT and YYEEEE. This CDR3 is CASSLYGHATYEQYF. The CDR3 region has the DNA TGTGCCAGCAGCTTGTACGGCCATGCTACCTACGAGCAGTACTTC. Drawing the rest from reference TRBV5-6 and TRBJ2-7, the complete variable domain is DAGVTQSPTHLIKTRGQQVTLRCSPKSGHDTVSWYQQALGQGPQFIFQYYEEEERQRGNFPDRFSGHQFPNYSSELNVNALLLGDSALYLCASSLYGHATYEQYFGPGTRLTVT.

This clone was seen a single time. In nucleotides, the CDR3 is TGTGCCAGCAGTCTACACCTGGGGGAACCCTACAATGAGCAGTTCTTC. The encoded protein is CASSLHLGEPYNEQFF. This rearrangement joins TRBV27 to TRBJ2-1; perhaps D is TRBD1 or TRBD2 (5 bases each). The germline V and J ends were trimmed by 5 bases and 2 bases, with 16 bases remaining between them. Germline assignment: CDR1 MNHEY and CDR2 SMNVEV (reference sequence). The CDR3 runs to 16 residues.